The clone carrying this TCR beta chain was seen a single time. Its antigen is not known. Alongside a J-beta primer mix, a sample-barcoded 5' primer served in a second PCR lasting 7 to 11 cycles. Every cDNA molecule carried a tag from a template-switch adaptor bearing 12 random nucleotides. TCRdb used MiXCR to reprocess the 5' RACE reads, holding one entry per CDR3 protein. The sample lists under 1,000,000 distinct CDR3 sequences, 35% to 60% occurring once. This record belongs to a study of blood T cells in healthy people across ages. V lost 6 bases and J lost 1; bases outside the gene matches: 8. This CDR3 is built from 15 residues. Study-wide points: Naive T cell percentage showed a strong correlation with the diversity of TCR beta.

The V and J genes are TRBV12-3 or TRBV12-4 and TRBJ1-2; 7 bases map to TRBD1. The origin of this receptor is an elderly man in good health. Sequenced input: blood. As DNA, the CDR3 is TGTGCCAGCAGCAAAGGGGACAGTGTTAACTATGGCTACACCTTC. Translated: CASSKGDSVNYGYTF.